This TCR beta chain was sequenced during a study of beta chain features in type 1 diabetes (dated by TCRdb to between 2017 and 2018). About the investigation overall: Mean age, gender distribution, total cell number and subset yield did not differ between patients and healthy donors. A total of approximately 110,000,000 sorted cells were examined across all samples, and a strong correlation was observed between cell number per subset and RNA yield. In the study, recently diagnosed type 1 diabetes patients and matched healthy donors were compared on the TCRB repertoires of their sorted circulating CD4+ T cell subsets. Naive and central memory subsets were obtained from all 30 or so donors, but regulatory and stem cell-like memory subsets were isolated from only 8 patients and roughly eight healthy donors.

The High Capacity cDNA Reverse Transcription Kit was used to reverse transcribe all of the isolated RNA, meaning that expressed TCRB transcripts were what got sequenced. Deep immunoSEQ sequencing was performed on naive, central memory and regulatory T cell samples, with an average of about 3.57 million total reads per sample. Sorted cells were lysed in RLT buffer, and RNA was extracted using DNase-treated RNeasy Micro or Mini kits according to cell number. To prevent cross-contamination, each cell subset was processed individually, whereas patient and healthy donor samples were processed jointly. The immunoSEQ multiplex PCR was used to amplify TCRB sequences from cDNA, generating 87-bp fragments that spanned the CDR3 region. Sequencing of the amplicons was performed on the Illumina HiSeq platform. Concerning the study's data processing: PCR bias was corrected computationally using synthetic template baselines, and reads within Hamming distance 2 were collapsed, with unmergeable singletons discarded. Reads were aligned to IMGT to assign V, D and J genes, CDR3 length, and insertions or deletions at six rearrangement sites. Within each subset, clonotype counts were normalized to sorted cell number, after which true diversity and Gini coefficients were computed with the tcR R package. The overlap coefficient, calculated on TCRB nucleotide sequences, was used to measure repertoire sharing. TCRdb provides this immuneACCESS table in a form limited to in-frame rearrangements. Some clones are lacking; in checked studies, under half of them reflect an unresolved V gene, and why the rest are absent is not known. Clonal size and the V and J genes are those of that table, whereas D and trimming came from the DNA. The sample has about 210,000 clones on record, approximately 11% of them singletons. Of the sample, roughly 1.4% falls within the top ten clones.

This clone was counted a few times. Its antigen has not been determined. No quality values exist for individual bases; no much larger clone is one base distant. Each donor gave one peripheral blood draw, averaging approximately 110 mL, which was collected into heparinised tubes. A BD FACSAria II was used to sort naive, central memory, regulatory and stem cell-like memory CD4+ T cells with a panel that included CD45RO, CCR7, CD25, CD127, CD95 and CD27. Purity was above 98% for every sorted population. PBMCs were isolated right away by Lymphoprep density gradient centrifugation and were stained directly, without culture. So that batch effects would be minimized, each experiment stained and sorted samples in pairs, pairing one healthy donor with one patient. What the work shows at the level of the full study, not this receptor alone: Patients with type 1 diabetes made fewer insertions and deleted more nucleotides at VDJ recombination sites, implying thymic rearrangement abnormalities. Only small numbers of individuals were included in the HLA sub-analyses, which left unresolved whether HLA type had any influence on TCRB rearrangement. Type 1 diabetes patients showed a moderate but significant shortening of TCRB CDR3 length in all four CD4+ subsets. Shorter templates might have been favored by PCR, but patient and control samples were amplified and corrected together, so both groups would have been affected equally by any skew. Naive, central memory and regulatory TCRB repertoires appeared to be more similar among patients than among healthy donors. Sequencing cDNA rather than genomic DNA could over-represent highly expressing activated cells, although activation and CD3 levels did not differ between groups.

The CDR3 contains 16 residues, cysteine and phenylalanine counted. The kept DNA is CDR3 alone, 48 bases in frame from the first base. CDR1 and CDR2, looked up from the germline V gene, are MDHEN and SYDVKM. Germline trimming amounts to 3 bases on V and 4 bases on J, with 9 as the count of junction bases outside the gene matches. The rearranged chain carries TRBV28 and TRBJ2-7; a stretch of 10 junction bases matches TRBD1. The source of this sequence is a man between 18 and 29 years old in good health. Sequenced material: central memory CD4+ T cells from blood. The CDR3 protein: CASSLAQRTGGYEQYF. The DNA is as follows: TGTGCCAGCAGTTTGGCGCAAAGGACAGGGGGGTACGAGCAGTACTTC.